This TCR beta chain was identified during a study of cytomegalovirus exposure and HLA in healthy donors. Study summary: Of several hundred genotyped donors, about 80% grouped in the Caucasian-associated ancestry cluster. Study results and limitations: Specificity of a few CMV-associated chains for CMV antigens was verified in vitro. Accurate prediction of most subjects' HLA-A and HLA-B alleles from TCR beta sequences was reported. A later analysis found that most CMV-associated TCR beta chains appeared HLA-restricted.

Remarks on this clone: The antigen remains undetermined.

Germline lookup yields CDR1 SGHKS and CDR2 YYEKEE (reference sequence). This CDR3 spans 13 amino acids. Trimming cost V 3 bases and J 7 bases, with 10 bases left between them. Amplification used 60 Vbeta primers and 13 Jbeta primers. Produced via immunoSEQ multiplex PCR; TCRdb's table is partial and in-frame only. This repertoire comprises some 130,000 clones; its ten largest clones make up over 1.5%. The gene calls are TRBV5-5 and TRBJ2-2, with D perhaps matching TRBD2 (6 bases). The TCR originated in a man between 18 and 29 years old in good health and CMV-seronegative. Sequencing was carried out using PBMCs. The CDR3, as DNA: TGTGCCAGCAGCTGGGGGGTAGGCGGGGAGCTGTTTTTT. This gives the protein CASSWGVGGELFF.